This TCR beta chain derives from a study of blood T cells in healthy people across ages. Study-wide results and caveats: Strongly correlated with naive T cell percentage was TCR beta diversity. Using unsorted PBMCs precluded a conclusive naive versus antigen-experienced comparison.

The germline V gene has CDR1 DFQATT and CDR2 SNEGSKA (reference sequence). This CDR3 region has 15 residues. A remark on this clonotype: Its antigen remains unidentified.

Sample-barcoded 5' priming and a J-beta primer mix drove a second PCR of roughly 6 to 12 cycles. Individual samples furnished no less than 2.5 million CDR3-containing paired-end reads apiece. From the 5' RACE reads, TCRdb called clonotypes with MiXCR, one entry per CDR3 protein. Of approximately 900,000 distinct CDR3 sequences listed, around 29% were seen once; the top ten hold roughly 10%. These same data were also listed under a study on T cells of mothers and their children. Turning to that study: Related mother-child pairs showed slightly higher but non-significant overlap than unrelated pairs.

The source is a middle-aged woman in good health. The chain carries TRBV20-1 and TRBJ1-4; D is ambiguous. Sequencing was performed on blood. The CDR3: CNATEGLSANEKLFF. The DNA for the CDR3 is TGCAATGCCACCGAAGGGCTATCAGCTAATGAAAAACTGTTTTTT.